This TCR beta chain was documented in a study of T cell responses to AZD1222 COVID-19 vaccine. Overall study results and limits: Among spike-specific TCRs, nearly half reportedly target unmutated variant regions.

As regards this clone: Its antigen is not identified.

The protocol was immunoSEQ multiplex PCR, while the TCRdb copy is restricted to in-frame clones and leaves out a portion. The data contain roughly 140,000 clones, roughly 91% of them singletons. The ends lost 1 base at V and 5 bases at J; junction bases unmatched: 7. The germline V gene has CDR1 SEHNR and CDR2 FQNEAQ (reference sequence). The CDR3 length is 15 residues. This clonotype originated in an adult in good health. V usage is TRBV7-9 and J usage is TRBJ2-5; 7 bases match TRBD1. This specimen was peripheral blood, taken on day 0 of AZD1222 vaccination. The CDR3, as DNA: TGTGCCAGCAGCTTAGGGCACAGGGGTAGGGAGACCCAGTACTTC. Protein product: CASSLGHRGRETQYF.